One sample yielded the 21 T cell receptor beta chains listed below, sequenced in a study of vaccination effects on CD4 cells after COVID-19. The assay was immunoSEQ multiplex PCR, and TCRdb's table has in-frame clones only and misses some. The data contain tens of thousands of clones, 55% to 85% of them seen just once; the ten biggest clones take up roughly 1.2%. Expansion of antigen-specific CD4+ T cells with viral peptide pools was carried out by the ViraFEST assay before sequencing. After more than 8 days in culture, the CD4+ T cells were isolated. Subjects were given two BNT162b2 or mRNA-1273 vaccine doses. The antigens of these receptors remain unknown. Source: CD4+ T cells from PBMCs cultured with HCoV-229E spike peptides, taken after COVID-19 vaccination. The receptors derive from a human donor who received a COVID-19 vaccine.

This chain connects TRBV6-5 to TRBJ2-3; D may match TRBD1 or TRBD2 (5 bases each). The V and J ends lost 6 bases and 3 bases respectively, with 13 bases between them. This CDR3 is built from 14 residues. From germline, CDR1 is MNHEY and CDR2 SVGAGI. In nucleotides, the CDR3 is TGTGCCAGCAGGGCAGGGAGTGTGACAGATACGCAGTATTTT. This codes for CASRAGSVTDTQYF.

The count of this clone is one. The chain links TRBV6-1 to TRBJ1-1, with TRBD1 identical over 9 bases. The CDR3 totals 15 residues. CDR1 is MNHNS and CDR2 is SASEGT in the germline V gene. The J segment lost 1 base and the V segment lost 3 bases, leaving 3 bases of the junction unmatched. CDR3 residues: CASSDPGQGNTEAFF. The CDR3 bases are TGTGCCAGCAGTGACCCGGGACAGGGGAACACTGAAGCTTTCTTT.

This sequence joins TRBV5-1 and TRBJ1-1; the D gene is possibly TRBD1 (6 bases). Trimming stripped 3 bases from V and 1 base from J, with 10 bases between. There are 14 residues in the CDR3. Germline values: CDR1 SGHRS, CDR2 YFSETQ. The CDR3 spells CASSWRGGNTEAFF. The CDR3 bases are TGCGCCAGCAGCTGGAGGGGGGGGAACACTGAAGCTTTCTTT.

The chain combines TRBV2 with TRBJ1-5; D uncertain. Germline V gives CDR1 SNHLY, CDR2 FYNNEI. This CDR3 has 13 residues. Deletions cut 1 base from V and 0 bases from J, with 1 base between. The CDR3 spells CASSEGSNQPQHF. Here the CDR3 DNA reads TGTGCCAGCAGTGAAGGTAGCAATCAGCCCCAGCATTTT.

In its sample, this clone was seen once. V is TRBV6-5 and J is TRBJ2-1; possibly TRBD1 for D (6 bases). The V gene's germline CDR1 is MNHEY and CDR2 SVGAGI. V was clipped by 6 bases and J by 5 bases, with 14 bases between them. The CDR3 has 14 amino acids. In DNA, the CDR3 is TGTGCCAGCAGAGGGGCAGGGGTTGACAATGAGCAGTTCTTC. It yields the protein CASRGAGVDNEQFF.

This sequence joins TRBV19 and TRBJ2-5; D call uncertain. Trimming took off 5 bases at V and 2 bases at J, with 12 bases between the two ends. This CDR3 has 14 residues. The germline V gene encodes CDR1 LNHDA and CDR2 SQIVND (reference sequence). The CDR3 DNA reads TGTGCCAGTAGTCTACATCATTTACAAGAGACCCAGTACTTC. Translated: CASSLHHLQETQYF.

This clone occurred a few times. The V and J genes are TRBV24-1 and TRBJ1-5, with D possibly being TRBD1 (6 bases). This CDR3 contains 16 residues. CDR1 is KGHDR, CDR2 SFDVKD, per germline. V was clipped by 4 bases and J by 0 bases, with 12 bases between them. CDR3 sequence (DNA): TGTGCCACCAGTGACGGACAGACGTATAGCAATCAGCCCCAGCATTTT. It is translated as CATSDGQTYSNQPQHF.

The chain joins TRBV20-1 to TRBJ2-1; unclear D gene. CDR3 length: 11 amino acids. Per the germline V gene, CDR1 is DFQATT and CDR2 is SNEGSKA (reference sequence). The V and J ends lost 3 bases and 5 bases respectively, with 5 bases between them. For the CDR3, the DNA is TGCAGTGCTAGCAATGACAATGAGCAGTTCTTC. This codes for CSASNDNEQFF.

In its sample, this clone was seen a few times. CDR3 nucleotide sequence: TGTGCCAGCAGCTTGCCGGGGGGGAGGCAGCCCCAGCATTTT. Its translation is CASSLPGGRQPQHF. The chain links TRBV7-9 to TRBJ1-5; maybe TRBD1 (5 bases). CDR1 is SEHNR, CDR2 FQNEAQ, per germline (reference sequence). Trimming shortened V by 3 bases and J by 7 bases, and 13 bases separated the two germline ends. CDR3 size: 14 residues.

The gene calls are TRBV29-1 and TRBJ2-3; TRBD2 matches at 11 bases. Germline V gene sequence: CDR1 SQVTM, CDR2 ANQGSEA. This CDR3 has 14 amino acids. V lost 2 bases, J lost 4 bases, and 2 bases stayed unmatched. The CDR3 region has the DNA TGCAGCGTTGAAAGTAGCGGGGGGGCAGATACGCAGTATTTT. Its translation: CSVESSGGADTQYF.

This clone is medium-sized within its sample. This chain uses TRBV7-8 with TRBJ2-3; TRBD2 matches 8 bases. The ends lost 5 bases at V and 4 bases at J; junction bases unmatched: 5. Germline CDR1 and CDR2: SGHVS and FQNEAQ. CDR3 length: 14 residues. The CDR3 sequence: CASSPTGGADTQYF. CDR3 DNA: TGTGCCAGCAGCCCTACGGGGGGGGCAGATACGCAGTATTTT.

This clone was observed a handful of times. V is TRBV19 and J is TRBJ1-5, with 8 bases identical to TRBD1. The V gene's germline CDR1 is LNHDA and CDR2 SQIVND (reference sequence). The V gene end was trimmed by 4 bases and the J gene end by 9 bases; junction bases not matched to a gene: 11. This CDR3 spans 15 amino acids. In DNA, the CDR3 is TGTGCCAGTAGTACAGGACAGGGAGGGATTGGGCCCCAGCATTTT. Translation gives CASSTGQGGIGPQHF. The complete variable domain, with remaining parts taken from reference TRBV19 and TRBJ1-5, reads DGGITQSPKYLFRKEGQNVTLSCEQNLNHDAMYWYRQDPGQGLRLIYYSQIVNDFQKGDIAEGYSVSREKKESFPLTVTSAQKNPTAFYLCASSTGQGGIGPQHFGDGTRLSIL.

The J gene is TRBJ2-4, the V gene TRBV18; the D is unclear. The CDR3 is made up of 13 amino acids. Deletions cut 2 bases from V and 7 bases from J, with 9 bases between. The V gene's germline CDR1 is KGHSH and CDR2 LQKENI. For the CDR3, the DNA is TGTGCCAGCTCACCAGGGCCGGTGAACATTCAGTACTTC. It yields the protein CASSPGPVNIQYF.

The rearrangement uses TRBV29-1 and TRBJ2-7, with TRBD1 matching over 8 bases. Unmatched junction bases numbered 5, after V lost 7 bases and J lost 6 bases. CDR3 length: 11 residues. The germline CDR1 and CDR2 sequences are SQVTM and ANQGSEA. The CDR3 is CSAKQGVEQYV. The DNA of the CDR3 is TGCAGCGCTAAACAGGGGGTCGAGCAGTACGTC.

This clone was recorded only once. The chain is built from TRBV5-1 and TRBJ1-2; maybe TRBD1 (5 bases). The ends were cut back, 1 base at V and 4 bases at J, with 17 bases in the middle. This CDR3 contains 16 residues. Germline V gene sequence: CDR1 SGHRS, CDR2 YFSETQ. This chain's CDR3 is CASSLRGSKEGYGYTF. The CDR3 DNA sequence: TGCGCCAGCAGCTTGAGGGGTTCCAAGGAGGGCTATGGCTACACCTTC.

CDR3 protein: CASSINGYGKPQHF. CDR3 DNA: TGTGCCAGTAGTATTAACGGGTATGGGAAGCCCCAGCATTTT. The chain has TRBV19 and TRBJ1-5; D is ambiguous. CDR1 LNHDA and CDR2 SQIVND come from the germline V gene (reference sequence). CDR3 length: 14 amino acids. V shed 3 bases and J shed 8 bases, with 14 bases lying between them.

V gene TRBV6-2 or TRBV6-3 combines with J gene TRBJ2-3; D gene unclear. This CDR3 is 12 amino acids long. Trimming took 2 bases from V and 3 from J, leaving 3 bases between them. Germline V gene lookup returns CDR1 MNHEY and CDR2 SVGEGT. Written as DNA, the CDR3 is TGTGCCAGCAGTTACGAGACAGATACGCAGTATTTT. As protein: CASSYETDTQYF.

This clone has more than one count but fewer than ten. The chain couples TRBV10-3 to TRBJ2-6; 8 bases are shared with TRBD1. This CDR3 contains 17 residues. The germline gives CDR1 ENHRY, CDR2 SYGVKD. J gave up 3 bases and V 3 bases, and 7 bases lay outside the gene matches. CDR3 protein: CAISDRQGAGGANVLTF. Written as DNA, the CDR3 is TGTGCCATCAGTGATAGGCAGGGGGCTGGTGGGGCCAACGTCCTGACTTTC.

This clone has more than one count but fewer than ten. The rearrangement joins TRBV28 to TRBJ1-1, with 7 bases fitting TRBD1. J was trimmed by 6 bases and V by 6 bases; bases with no gene match: 10. Germline V gives CDR1 MDHEN, CDR2 SYDVKM. The CDR3 consists of 14 residues. DNA of the CDR3: TGTGCCAGCAGCGGACAGGTGGCAATCGCTGAAGCTTTCTTT. It codes for CASSGQVAIAEAFF. Full variable domain (rest looked up from reference TRBV28 and TRBJ1-1): DVKVTQSSRYLVKRTGEKVFLECVQDMDHENMFWYRQDPGLGLRLIYFSYDVKMKEKGDIPEGYSVSREKKERFSLILESASTNQTSMYLCASSGQVAIAEAFFGQGTRLTVV.

In its sample, this clone was seen a few times. The chain has TRBV28 and TRBJ1-5; D is unresolved. The CDR3 length is 15 residues. Looked up from germline, CDR1 is MDHEN and CDR2 is SYDVKM. V lost 5 bases and J 6 bases, leaving 17 bases between the germline ends. The CDR3 here is CASSPPGGLGQPQHF. As DNA, the CDR3 is TGTGCCAGCAGTCCTCCGGGCGGCCTGGGTCAGCCCCAGCATTTT.

This chain uses TRBV5-1 with TRBJ2-2, with TRBD2 identical over 9 bases. This CDR3 spans 16 amino acids. J lost 4 bases, V lost 1 base, and 5 bases had no gene match. Germline assignment: CDR1 SGHRS and CDR2 YFSETQ. This CDR3 reads CASSLPAGGSTGELFF. The CDR3 DNA reads as TGCGCCAGCAGCTTGCCGGCGGGGGGGAGCACCGGGGAGCTGTTTTTT.